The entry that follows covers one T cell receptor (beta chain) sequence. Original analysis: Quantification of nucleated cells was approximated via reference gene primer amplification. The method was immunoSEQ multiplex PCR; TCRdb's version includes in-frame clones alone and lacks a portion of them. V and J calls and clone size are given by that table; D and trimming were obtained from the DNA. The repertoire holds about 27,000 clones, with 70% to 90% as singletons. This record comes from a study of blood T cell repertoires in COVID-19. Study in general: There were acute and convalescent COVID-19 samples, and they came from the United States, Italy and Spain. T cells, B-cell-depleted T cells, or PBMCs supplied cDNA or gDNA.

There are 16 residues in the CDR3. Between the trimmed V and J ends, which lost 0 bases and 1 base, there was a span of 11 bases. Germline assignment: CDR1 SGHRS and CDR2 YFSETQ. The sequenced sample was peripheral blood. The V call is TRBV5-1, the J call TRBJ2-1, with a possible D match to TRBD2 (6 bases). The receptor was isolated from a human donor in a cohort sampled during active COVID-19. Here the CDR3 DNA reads TGCGCCAGCAGCTTGGGGGGCGGGGTATCCTACAATGAGCAGTTCTTC. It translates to CASSLGGGVSYNEQFF.